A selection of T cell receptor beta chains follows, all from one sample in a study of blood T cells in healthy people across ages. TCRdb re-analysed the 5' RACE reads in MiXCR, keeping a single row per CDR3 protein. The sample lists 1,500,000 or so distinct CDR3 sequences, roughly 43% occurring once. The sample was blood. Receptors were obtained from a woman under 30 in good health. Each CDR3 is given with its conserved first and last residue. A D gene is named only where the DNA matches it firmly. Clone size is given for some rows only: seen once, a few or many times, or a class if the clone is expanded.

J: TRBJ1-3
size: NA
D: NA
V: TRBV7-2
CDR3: CASSLRAGSGGHTIYF
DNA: TGTGCCAGCAGCCTAAGGGCAGGGTCTGGAGGACACACCATATATTTT

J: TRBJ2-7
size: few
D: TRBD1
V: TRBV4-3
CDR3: CASSLQDRVEQYF
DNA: TGCGCCAGCAGCCTACAGGACAGGGTCGAGCAGTACTTC

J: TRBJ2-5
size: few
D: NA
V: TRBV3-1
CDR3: CASSHSGTGLQETQYF
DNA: TGTGCCAGCAGCCATAGCGGGACAGGTTTGCAAGAGACCCAGTACTTC

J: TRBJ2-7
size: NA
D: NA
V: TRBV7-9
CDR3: CASSDSTYNEQYF
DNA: TGTGCCAGCAGCGATAGCACCTACAATGAGCAGTACTTC

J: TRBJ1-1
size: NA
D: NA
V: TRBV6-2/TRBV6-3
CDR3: CASSQAFEAFF
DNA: TGTGCCAGCAGTCAAGCCTTTGAAGCTTTCTTT

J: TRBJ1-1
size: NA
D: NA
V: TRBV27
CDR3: CASSRRGASEAFF
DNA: TGTGCCAGCAGTCGCCGGGGGGCCAGTGAAGCTTTCTTT

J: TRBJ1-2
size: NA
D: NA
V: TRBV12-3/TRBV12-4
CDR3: CASSLDTFYGYTF
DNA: TGTGCCAGCAGTTTGGACACCTTCTATGGCTACACCTTC

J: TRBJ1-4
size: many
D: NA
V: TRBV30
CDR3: CAWSVTVGKLFF
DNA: TGTGCCTGGAGTGTAACGGTCGGAAAACTGTTTTTT

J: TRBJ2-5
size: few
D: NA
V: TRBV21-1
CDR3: CASSTTDRVQETQYF
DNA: TGTGCCAGCAGCACAACTGACAGGGTTCAGGAGACCCAGTACTTC

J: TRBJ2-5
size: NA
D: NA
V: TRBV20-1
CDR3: CSAQGFEQYF
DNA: TGCAGTGCTCAGGGGTTTGAGCAGTACTTC

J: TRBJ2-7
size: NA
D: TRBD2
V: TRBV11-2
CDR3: CASSLRQRGTYEQYF
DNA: TGTGCCAGCAGCTTACGCCAGCGGGGGACCTACGAGCAGTACTTC

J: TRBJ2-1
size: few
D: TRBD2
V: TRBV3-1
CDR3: CASSHNFGGGEQFF
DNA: TGTGCCAGCAGCCACAATTTCGGGGGGGGTGAGCAGTTCTTC

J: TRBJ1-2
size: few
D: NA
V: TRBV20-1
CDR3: CSARTASYGYTF
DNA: TGCAGTGCTAGGACGGCTTCCTATGGCTACACCTTC

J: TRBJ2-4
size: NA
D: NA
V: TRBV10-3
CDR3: CAISDAGMVDIQYF
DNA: TGTGCCATCAGTGATGCGGGTATGGTGGACATTCAGTACTTC

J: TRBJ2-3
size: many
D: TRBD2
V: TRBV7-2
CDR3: CASSTHSLAGDLTDTQYF
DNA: TGTGCCAGCAGCACCCATTCACTAGCGGGGGACCTCACAGATACGCAGTATTTT

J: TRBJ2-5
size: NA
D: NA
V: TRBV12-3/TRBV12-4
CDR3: CASSTPSTETQYF
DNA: TGTGCCAGCAGTACTCCCAGTACGGAGACCCAGTACTTC

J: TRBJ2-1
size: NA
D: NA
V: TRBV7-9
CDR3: CASSSLADRLDEQFF
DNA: TGTGCCAGCAGCTCCTTAGCTGACCGGTTGGATGAGCAGTTCTTC

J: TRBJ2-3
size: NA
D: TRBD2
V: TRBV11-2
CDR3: CASSILAGFTDTQYF
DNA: TGTGCCAGCAGCATCCTAGCGGGCTTCACAGATACGCAGTATTTT

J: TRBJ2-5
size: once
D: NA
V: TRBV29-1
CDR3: CSVEEGREQETQYF
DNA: TGCAGCGTTGAAGAGGGAAGAGAACAAGAGACCCAGTACTTC

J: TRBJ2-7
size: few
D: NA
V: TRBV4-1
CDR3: CASSLGLGIHEQYF
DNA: TGCGCCAGCAGCCTTGGCCTTGGAATCCACGAGCAGTACTTC

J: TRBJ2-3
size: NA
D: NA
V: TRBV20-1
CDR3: CSASHPRGPRTDTQYF
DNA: TGCAGTGCTAGCCACCCCCGGGGGCCTCGCACAGATACGCAGTATTTT

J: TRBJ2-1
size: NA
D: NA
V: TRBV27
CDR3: CASSQKGNEQFF
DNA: TGTGCCAGCAGCCAAAAAGGGAATGAGCAGTTCTTC

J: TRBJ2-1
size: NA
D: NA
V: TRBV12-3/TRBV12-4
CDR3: CASSPQTGHEQFF
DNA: TGTGCCAGCAGTCCCCAGACGGGGCACGAGCAGTTCTTC

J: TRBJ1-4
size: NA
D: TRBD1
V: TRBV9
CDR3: CASSMEGTAAAESKKLFF
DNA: TGTGCCAGCAGCATGGAGGGGACAGCGGCCGCGGAGTCGAAAAAACTGTTTTTT

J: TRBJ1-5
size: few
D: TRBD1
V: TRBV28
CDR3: CASSLGDRSYQPQHF
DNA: TGTGCCAGCAGTTTGGGGGACAGATCCTATCAGCCCCAGCATTTT

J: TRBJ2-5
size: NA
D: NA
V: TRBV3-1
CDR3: CVSSQEDRWQGRETQYF
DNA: TGTGTCAGCAGCCAAGAGGATAGGTGGCAGGGTCGGGAGACCCAGTACTTC

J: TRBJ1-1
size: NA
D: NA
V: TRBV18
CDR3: CASSPPEGTTEAFF
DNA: TGTGCCAGCTCACCACCGGAAGGGACCACTGAAGCTTTCTTT

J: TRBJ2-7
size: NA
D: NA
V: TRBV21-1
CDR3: CASRGEEREQYF
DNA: TGTGCCAGCAGAGGAGAAGAGCGCGAGCAGTACTTC

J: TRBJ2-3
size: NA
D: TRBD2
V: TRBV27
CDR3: CASSSYRFGEGDTQYF
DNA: TGTGCCAGCAGTTCCTATAGGTTCGGGGAGGGAGATACGCAGTATTTT

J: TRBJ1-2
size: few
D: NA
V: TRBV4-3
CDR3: CASSQDTFSGYGYTF
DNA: TGCGCCAGCAGCCAAGACACCTTCTCCGGCTATGGCTACACCTTC

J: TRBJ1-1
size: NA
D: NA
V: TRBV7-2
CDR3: CASSVVVEGQTFF
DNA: TGTGCCAGCAGCGTAGTGGTTGAGGGGCAGACTTTCTTT

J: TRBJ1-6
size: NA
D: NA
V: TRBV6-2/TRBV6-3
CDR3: CASSYRSSFNSPLHF
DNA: TGTGCCAGCAGTTACCGAAGCAGCTTTAATTCACCCCTCCACTTT

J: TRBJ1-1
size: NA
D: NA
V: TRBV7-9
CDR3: CASSLRDGSLTEAFF
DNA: TGTGCCAGCAGCTTGCGGGACGGATCCCTTACTGAAGCTTTCTTT

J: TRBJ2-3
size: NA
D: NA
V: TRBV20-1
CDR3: CSARLSTDTQYF
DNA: TGCAGTGCGAGACTATCCACAGATACGCAGTATTTT

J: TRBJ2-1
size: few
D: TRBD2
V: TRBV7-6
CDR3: CASSPGLAGGPKNNEQFF
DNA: TGTGCCAGCAGCCCAGGACTAGCGGGAGGGCCGAAGAACAATGAGCAGTTCTTC

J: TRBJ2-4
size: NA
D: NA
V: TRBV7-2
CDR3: CASSLLSGAAVRNIQYF
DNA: TGTGCCAGCAGCTTATTGTCCGGGGCGGCGGTTCGGAACATTCAGTACTTC

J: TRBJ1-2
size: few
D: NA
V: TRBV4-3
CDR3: CASSQDIGSTYGYTF
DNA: TGCGCCAGCAGCCAAGATATAGGCAGCACCTATGGCTACACCTTC

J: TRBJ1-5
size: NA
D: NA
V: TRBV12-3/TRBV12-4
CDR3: CASSFSRAEQPQHF
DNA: TGTGCCAGCAGTTTCTCGAGGGCCGAACAGCCCCAGCATTTT

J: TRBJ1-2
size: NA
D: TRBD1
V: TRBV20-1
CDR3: CSARGTGFTNYGYTF
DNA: TGCAGTGCTAGGGGGACAGGGTTTACTAACTATGGCTACACCTTC

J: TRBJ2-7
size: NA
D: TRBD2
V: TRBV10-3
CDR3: CAISDGGMAGSYNEQYF
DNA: TGTGCCATCAGTGACGGGGGGATGGCTGGGTCCTACAATGAGCAGTACTTC

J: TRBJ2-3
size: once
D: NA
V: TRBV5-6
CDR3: CASSLGPGDPWDTQYF
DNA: TGTGCCAGCAGCTTGGGTCCAGGGGATCCATGGGATACGCAGTATTTT

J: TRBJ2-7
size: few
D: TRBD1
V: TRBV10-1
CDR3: CASSGVRMGQWEQYF
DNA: TGCGCCAGCAGTGGTGTCAGGATGGGACAGTGGGAGCAGTACTTC

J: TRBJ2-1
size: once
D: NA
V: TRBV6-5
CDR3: CASKFSRRNAYNEQFF
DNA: TGTGCCAGCAAGTTTTCCCGGAGAAACGCCTACAATGAGCAGTTCTTC

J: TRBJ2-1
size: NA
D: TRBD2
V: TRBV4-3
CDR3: CASSQVGSGGSSYNEQFF
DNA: TGCGCCAGCAGCCAGGTAGGAAGCGGGGGCAGCTCCTACAATGAGCAGTTCTTC

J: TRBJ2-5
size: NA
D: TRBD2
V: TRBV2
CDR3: CASSEQVLAAGTQYF
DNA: TGTGCCAGCAGTGAACAAGTACTAGCGGCAGGGACCCAGTACTTC

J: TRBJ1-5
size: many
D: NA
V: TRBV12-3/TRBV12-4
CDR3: CASNSDVGGNQPQHF
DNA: TGTGCCAGCAACTCGGACGTTGGCGGCAATCAGCCCCAGCATTTT

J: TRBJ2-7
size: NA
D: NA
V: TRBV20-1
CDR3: CSATRDGRGYEQYF
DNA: TGCAGTGCTACCAGAGACGGCAGGGGCTACGAGCAGTACTTC

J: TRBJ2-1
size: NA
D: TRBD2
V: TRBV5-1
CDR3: CASSLPSSGISDEQFF
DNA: TGCGCCAGCAGCTTGCCCTCTAGCGGGATAAGTGATGAGCAGTTCTTC